This T cell receptor beta chain was observed in a study of blood T cell repertoires in COVID-19. Clones were sequenced by immunoSEQ multiplex PCR, and TCRdb holds only the in-frame ones, with some missing. The repertoire has 80,000 to 100,000 clones, under 85% of them found once; the top ten carry approximately 24%. CDR1 and CDR2 from the germline V gene are SGDLS and YYNGEE. There are 13 residues in the CDR3. V gave up 0 bases and J gave up 5 bases, with 8 bases separating them. The sequenced material came from peripheral blood. The source of this sequence is a man aged 70 or older with acute or convalescent COVID-19. The rearrangement joins TRBV9 to TRBJ2-5; no firm D call. CDR3 in DNA: TGTGCCAGCAGCGTAGACGGGTTGGAGACCCAGTACTTC. Its translation is CASSVDGLETQYF.